This TCR beta chain was sequenced for a study of blood T cell repertoires in COVID-19. Study-wide context: The origin of the acute and convalescent COVID-19 samples was the United States, Italy and Spain. The cDNA or gDNA used as material had been derived from T cells, B-cell-depleted T cells, or PBMCs.

As originally analysed: Nucleated cell number was recorded as an estimate derived from reference gene primer amplification. Profiled with immunoSEQ multiplex PCR; TCRdb holds only in-frame clones, not every one. That table furnishes V, J and clone size, whereas the DNA furnished D and trimming. The data contain about 170,000 clones, approximately 82% of them singletons. The germline CDR1 and CDR2 sequences are LGHNA and YNFKEQ. V was clipped by 1 base and J by 3 bases, with 9 bases between them. CDR3 length equals 14 residues. The clonotype comes from a woman aged 65 to 85 who had recovered from COVID-19. The chain couples TRBV4-2 to TRBJ1-2; no clear D gene. The material sequenced was peripheral blood. The CDR3 DNA reads as TGTGCCAGCAGCCAAGGGGCGGGTCACTATGGCTACACCTTC. Protein product: CASSQGAGHYGYTF.